This T cell receptor beta chain emerged from a study of T cell responses to AZD1222 COVID-19 vaccine listed by TCRdb under 2021. In the study overall: A total of over 230 trial participants underwent TCR sequencing, of whom 207 received two doses of AZD1222 and about 25 received two doses of the MenACWY control vaccine. Trial participants were enrolled into age subgroups of 18-55, 56-69 and 70-plus years, which contained about 150, 28 and 57 TCR-sequenced participants, respectively.

The CDR3 holds 13 amino acids from the cysteine to the phenylalanine. The sequence is cut down to CDR3 DNA, 39 bases in frame from base 1. The V end loses 2 bases and the J end loses 3 bases, and a stretch of 7 bases separates them. CDR1 and CDR2 (KGHSH, LQKENI) derive from the germline V gene. Note on this clone: What antigen it recognizes has not been identified. The sample holds no much larger clone one base away, and base qualities are not on file.

This specimen's time point label, interpreted: about 28 days (+/-7) after the second vaccine dose. AZD1222 recipients whose second dose came at about 4 weeks and those whose second dose came at about 12 weeks were combined into one group, since spike-specific TCR depth and breadth did not differ between the two schedules. Samples from vaccinated people were obtained from the UK trials COV001 and COV002, which included a single-blind randomized controlled phase 2/3 trial of AZD1222 (ChAdOx1 nCoV-19) in healthy adults. For TCRbeta chain sequencing, PBMC samples from trial participants were taken at day 0 and at day 28 after the second dose. What the study reported, not specific to this receptor: Spike-specific TCR breadth and depth rose significantly after two AZD1222 doses compared with day 0 and with MenACWY recipients. Participants were mostly white British, with more females than males. The authors suggested clonal diversity may have been underestimated. The 56-69-year group was small, and its depth increase did not reach significance, likely because of low power. Because no day 14 peak-response samples were available, the repertoires could be characterized only after the peak T cell response. Conclusions about previously exposed vaccinees are limited because only 5 or 6 AZD1222 recipients were SARS-CoV-2 seropositive at baseline. The vaccine-associated CD4 TCRs covered the entire spike protein, and the dominant responses fell in regions 160-218 and 743-854. Reportedly, close to half of the unique spike-specific TCRs recognized epitopes lying outside the regions that are mutated in the B.1.351 and B.1.1.7 variants.

The CDR3 regions of human TCRbeta chains were analyzed by immunosequencing. In the original analysis: TCRs in the repertoires were matched against a reference library of SARS-CoV-2-specific TCRs that had been generated with the MIRA antigen-specificity platform. Breadth was defined as the fraction of unique TCRs that were SARS-CoV-2-associated. Depth was defined as the fraction of total T cells that were SARS-CoV-2-associated. Each spike-specific TCR was assigned to its reactive spike region and to a CD4 or CD8 class using the MIRA data. Log10-transformed breadth and depth values were compared by one-way ANOVA with Sidak's multiple comparisons tests. TCRdb stores this immuneACCESS table with in-frame sequences only. Part of the clones is absent; in the studies checked, under half of the shortfall reflects unresolved V genes, and no reason is known for the rest. That table furnishes V, J and clone size, whereas the DNA furnished D and trimming. Recorded for this sample are around 120,000 clones; roughly 88% of them occurred a single time. The ten top clones hold about 29% of the sample.

The TCR was taken from an adult who received the AZD1222 COVID-19 vaccine. The input for sequencing was peripheral blood, taken 28 days after the second AZD1222 dose. The chain is made from TRBV18 and TRBJ1-2, and perhaps TRBD1 as D gene, on 5 matching bases. The DNA is TGTGCCAGCTCACCAGACAGAGACTATGGCTACACCTTC. This is translated as CASSPDRDYGYTF.